The rows below give T cell receptor beta chains drawn from one sample of a study of blood T cell repertoires in COVID-19. The protocol was immunoSEQ multiplex PCR, while the TCRdb copy is restricted to in-frame clones and leaves out a portion. Here the sample spans 70,000 or so clones, approximately 79% being singletons. The specimen sequenced was peripheral blood. All receptors come from a man aged 60-69 years with acute or convalescent COVID-19. CDR3s leave out the opening cysteine and the closing phenylalanine or tryptophan. Each record gives: CDR3 protein, V gene, clone size. A row's size may be missing; if present it is once, few, many or a size class.

ASSTGLAGRTDTQY	TRBV13	-
ASSRWDRADTGELF	TRBV28	-
ASSSEVANTGELF	TRBV5-4	-
ASSFGRVTGRNYGYT	TRBV5-8	-
ASSTGRGTGQGGDQPQH	TRBV19	-
ASSLLSNYGYT	TRBV14	few
ASSLGRTGWDYGYT	TRBV7-8	-
ASRGDSYNSPLH	TRBV7-2	-
ASSPPDRGGQPQH	TRBV18	few
ASSLASGTGNTDTQY	TRBV7-9	-
ASSVQGGWTNEKLF	TRBV7-2	-
ASSLDRASTGELF	TRBV5-1	-
ASSLYPWAAYEQY	TRBV5-8	-
ASSLDVMGQGNTEAF	TRBV5-1	-
ASSVAGQRNTEAF	TRBV5-5	-
ASSLYGYPEAF	TRBV5-6	-
ASSKGTGGEKLF	TRBV21-1	-
ASSLGLNRDYEQY	TRBV7-2	-